Presented here are 13 T cell receptor beta chains from one specimen sequenced in a study of CD8 T cells in ankylosing spondylitis. Study results and caveats: Within ankylosing spondylitis blood, a TCR beta motif made up of seven to nine highly homologous variants appeared to be characteristic.

These receptors lack a known antigen. TCRdb re-called the 5' RACE reads through MiXCR, storing one row per CDR3 protein. This sample has about 500,000 distinct CDR3 sequences; about 13% occur once, and the top ten carry approximately 7%. Material for sequencing was blood, either unsorted or a sorted T cell fraction (not recorded which). These receptors were obtained from a male donor with ankylosing spondylitis.

J is TRBJ2-2 and V is TRBV7-7, with 8 bases that match TRBD1. After removal of 1 base from V and 6 bases from J, the junction contained 7 bases not matched to a gene. This CDR3 is built from 16 residues. Germline CDR1 SSHAT, CDR2 FNYEAQ (reference sequence). CDR3 sequence reads: CASSLVGQGRAGELFF. Written as DNA, the CDR3 is TGTGCCAGCAGCTTAGTCGGACAGGGCCGCGCCGGGGAGCTGTTTTTT.

This clonotype has only a few counts. This chain uses TRBV6-5 with TRBJ2-4; D might be TRBD1 (5 bases). This CDR3 contains 16 residues. The germline gives CDR1 MNHEY, CDR2 SVGAGI. V was shortened by 0 bases and J by 0 bases, with 9 bases between the two germline ends. This CDR3 reads CASSYSGQLAKNIQYF. As DNA, the CDR3 is TGTGCCAGCAGTTACTCGGGGCAGCTAGCCAAAAACATTCAGTACTTC.

The V call is TRBV24-1, the J call TRBJ2-1; D tentatively reads TRBD1 or TRBD2 (6 bases each). The ends were cut back, 9 bases at V and 5 bases at J, with 13 bases in the middle. The CDR3 contains 13 residues. Germline lookup yields CDR1 KGHDR and CDR2 SFDVKD. The CDR3 region has the DNA TGTGCCACCCAGGGGTGGGAGGACAATGAGCAGTTCTTC. This translates into CATQGWEDNEQFF.

In this sample, this clonotype turned up a few times. The chain links TRBV7-2 to TRBJ2-3, with a tentative D call TRBD2 (5 bases). V was shortened by 3 bases and J by 5 bases, with 18 bases between the two germline ends. Per the germline V gene, CDR1 is SGHTA and CDR2 is FQGNSA. The CDR3 covers 16 residues. In DNA form, the CDR3 reads TGTGCCAGCAGCTTTAGCGCACGGACGGTCGGAGATACGCAGTATTTT. This codes for CASSFSARTVGDTQYF.

CDR3 residues: CASSSASPKTSGGGETQYF. The CDR3 DNA follows: TGTGCCAGCAGCTCCGCTAGCCCGAAAACTAGCGGGGGGGGAGAGACCCAGTACTTC. This chain links TRBV11-2 with TRBJ2-5, with 13 positions matching TRBD2. Germline CDR1 is SGHAT and CDR2 is FQNNGV. CDR3 size: 19 residues. The V and J ends lost 4 bases and 4 bases, in that order; junction bases with no gene match: 15.

The rearrangement joins TRBV6-5 to TRBJ2-1; 9 nucleotides agree with TRBD2. V lost 3 bases to trimming and J lost 5 bases; unmatched junction nucleotides: 2. This CDR3 contains 14 residues. CDR1 and CDR2 (germline): MNHEY, SVGAGI. The CDR3 loop reads CASSYPSGNNEQFF. Here the CDR3 DNA reads TGTGCCAGCAGTTATCCTAGCGGGAACAATGAGCAGTTCTTC.

This chain uses TRBV12-3 or TRBV12-4 with TRBJ2-7; D is uncertain. This CDR3 region has 14 residues. Trimming took off 2 bases at V and 6 bases at J, with 14 bases between the two ends. The CDR3 region is CASSLQDQDSEQYF. Written as DNA, the CDR3 is TGTGCCAGCAGTTTACAGGATCAGGATTCCGAGCAGTACTTC.

This clonotype was counted ten times or more. CDR3 nucleotides: TGTGCCAGCAGTTCCCTCAGTAATGAGCAGTTCTTC. Its translation: CASSSLSNEQFF. The gene calls are TRBV12-3 or TRBV12-4 and TRBJ2-1; no clear D gene. This CDR3 is built from 12 residues. V was cut by 4 bases and J by 7 bases, with 8 bases left in between.

The CDR3 spells CASSQGLQGTYNEQFF. CDR3 nucleotide sequence: TGCGCCAGCAGCCAAGGTCTCCAGGGCACCTACAATGAGCAGTTCTTC. V usage is TRBV4-1 and J usage is TRBJ2-1, with D possibly matching TRBD1 (5 bases). V was pared by 1 base and J by 2 bases, with 12 bases between. Germline CDR1 MGHRA, CDR2 YSYEKL. This CDR3 has 16 residues.

The CDR3 region has the DNA TGTGCCACCAGTGAACCGACAGGGGGCGAAGAGACCCAGTACTTC. It yields the protein CATSEPTGGEETQYF. The rearrangement links TRBV24-1 to TRBJ2-5; TRBD1 aligns across 10 bases. The CDR3 consists of 15 residues. Germline trimming cut 4 bases from V and 3 bases from J; bases unmatched to any gene: 4. CDR1 KGHDR and CDR2 SFDVKD come from the germline V gene.

This clonotype was recorded a few times. The gene calls are TRBV5-1 and TRBJ2-2, with 9 bases that match TRBD1. Germline V gives CDR1 SGHRS, CDR2 YFSETQ. CDR3 size: 20 residues. J gave up 1 base and V 4 bases, and 17 bases lay outside the gene matches. CDR3 amino acids: CASSPLFGTGRIGNTGELFF. In DNA, the CDR3 is TGCGCCAGCAGCCCCCTTTTCGGGACAGGGAGGATCGGGAACACCGGGGAGCTGTTTTTT. The full variable domain, in which reference TRBV5-1 and TRBJ2-2 provide the parts outside the CDR3, is KAGVTQTPRYLIKTRGQQVTLSCSPISGHRSVSWYQQTPGQGLQFLFEYFSETQRNKGNFPGRFSGRQFSNSRSEMNVSTLELGDSALYLCASSPLFGTGRIGNTGELFFGEGSRLTVL.

The chain combines TRBV11-2 with TRBJ2-1; 9 bases line up with TRBD2. CDR3 size: 19 residues. Looked up from germline, CDR1 is SGHAT and CDR2 is FQNNGV. J gave up 2 bases and V 1 base, and 12 bases lay outside the gene matches. CDR3 region: CASSLGRGAGTSTYNEQFF. The CDR3 nucleotides read TGTGCCAGCAGCTTAGGTCGGGGCGCGGGGACTAGCACCTACAATGAGCAGTTCTTC.

This clonotype was counted between two and nine times. V is TRBV6-5 and J is TRBJ1-2, with 8 bases lining up with TRBD1. Trimming removed 0 bases from V and 4 bases from J; junction bases left unmatched: 7. This CDR3 contains 16 residues. Germline-derived CDR1 and CDR2 are MNHEY and SVGAGI. The CDR3 sequence: CASSYSRTGGIYGYTF. For the CDR3, the DNA is TGTGCCAGCAGTTACTCGAGAACAGGGGGGATCTATGGCTACACCTTC.